This T cell receptor beta chain was sequenced during a study of blood T cell repertoires in COVID-19. Study details: Material from acute and convalescent COVID-19 was sourced from the United States, Italy and Spain. PBMCs, B-cell-depleted T cells, or T cells were the source of the cDNA or gDNA that made up the material.

In the study's own analysis: Reference gene primer amplification gave estimated nucleated cell counts. Some clones are missing from TCRdb's copy, which holds only in-frame ones; the method was immunoSEQ multiplex PCR. V, J and clone size were drawn from that table, and D and trimming were deduced from the DNA. This sample has 220,000 or so clones; about nine tenths occur once, and the top ten carry around 6.5%. The CDR3 totals 16 residues. The germline V gene has CDR1 SGHDT and CDR2 YYEEEE. The V and J ends lost 4 bases and 5 bases, in that order; junction bases with no gene match: 9. The chain joins TRBV5-6 to TRBJ1-5; TRBD1 matches at 10 bases. The source is a man aged 60 to 75 who had recovered from COVID-19. The sample taken for sequencing was peripheral blood. The CDR3 loop reads CASSPGGGTGDQPQHF. CDR3 DNA sequence: TGTGCCAGCAGCCCGGGAGGGGGGACAGGGGATCAGCCCCAGCATTTT. The whole variable domain, filled in from reference TRBV5-6 and TRBJ1-5, reads DAGVTQSPTHLIKTRGQQVTLRCSPKSGHDTVSWYQQALGQGPQFIFQYYEEEERQRGNFPDRFSGHQFPNYSSELNVNALLLGDSALYLCASSPGGGTGDQPQHFGDGTRLSIL.